These 27 T cell receptor beta chains share one sample of origin, sequenced in a study of PD-1 blockade in mismatch repair-deficient tumors. Measured with immunoSEQ multiplex PCR; TCRdb has only the in-frame clones, and not every one. This repertoire shows 76,000 or so clones, 70% to 90% found once; its top ten account for roughly 5.5%. The sequencing here drew on peripheral blood, taken 44 weeks after starting pembrolizumab. The receptors derive from an adult with mismatch repair-deficient cancer.

The gene calls are TRBV7-3 and TRBJ2-1, with 8 positions matching TRBD2. V shed 10 bases and J 6 bases; nucleotides not matched to a gene: 11. There are 14 residues in the CDR3. Germline V gene lookup returns CDR1 SGHTA and CDR2 FQGTGA. DNA of the CDR3: TGTGCCATCCCCCCGGGAGGGCAGGGCAATGAGCAGTTCTTC. Its translation is CAIPPGGQGNEQFF.

The gene calls are TRBV29-1 and TRBJ2-7, with TRBD2 identical over 9 bases. The CDR3 extends over 15 amino acids. After removal of 6 bases from V and 1 base from J, the junction contained 10 bases not matched to a gene. Germline CDR1 and CDR2: SQVTM and ANQGSEA. CDR3 nucleotides: TGCAGCGTCTATGATAGCGGGGGCTCTTCCTACGAGCAGTACTTC. Amino acids: CSVYDSGGSSYEQYF.

V and J are TRBV2 and TRBJ2-7, with D hard to call. The germline CDR1 and CDR2 sequences are SNHLY and FYNNEI. The CDR3 sequence is 15 residues long. Trimming removed 5 bases from V and 2 bases from J, with 16 bases in between. CDR3 sequence reads: CASSRSRVNTYEQYF. The CDR3 DNA reads as TGTGCCAGCAGTCGGAGCCGGGTCAATACCTACGAGCAGTACTTC. Combining the CDR3 with reference TRBV2 and TRBJ2-7 gives the whole variable domain EPEVTQTPSHQVTQMGQEVILRCVPISNHLYFYWYRQILGQKVEFLVSFYNNEISEKSEIFDDQFSVERPDGSNFTLKIRSTKLEDSAMYFCASSRSRVNTYEQYFGPGTRLTVT.

The chain links TRBV6-1 to TRBJ1-1, with D maybe TRBD1 (6 bases). Trimming cost V 7 bases and J 3 bases, with 15 bases left between them. CDR1 and CDR2 from the germline V gene are MNHNS and SASEGT. The CDR3 is 14 residues long. CDR3 amino acids: CASIDRRKDTEAFF. DNA for the CDR3: TGTGCCAGCATTGACAGGAGGAAGGACACTGAAGCTTTCTTT.

V is TRBV4-1 and J is TRBJ1-4; D gene uncertain. Germline lookup yields CDR1 MGHRA and CDR2 YSYEKL. CDR3 length: 14 amino acids. Trimming cost V 4 bases and J 0 bases, with 6 bases left between them. The CDR3 sequence: CASSLGSTNEKLFF. DNA for the CDR3: TGCGCCAGCAGCCTGGGATCAACTAATGAAAAACTGTTTTTT.

The rearrangement uses TRBV7-9 and TRBJ2-5; D unclear. The CDR3 totals 13 residues. V lost 8 bases and J 4 bases, leaving 14 bases between the germline ends. The germline CDR1 and CDR2 sequences are SEHNR and FQNEAQ (reference sequence). The CDR3 coding sequence is TGTGCCAGCCGGCCGGCGTATCGAGAGACCCAGTACTTC. It translates to CASRPAYRETQYF.

The chain combines TRBV12-5 with TRBJ2-1; tentative D call: TRBD2 (5 bases). Germline CDR1 reads LGHNT; CDR2 reads FRNRAP. V was shortened by 3 bases and J by 6 bases, with 27 bases between the two germline ends. The CDR3 loop spans 19 amino acids. The CDR3, as DNA: TGTGCTAGTGGTTTACCTGAAGGTTCTAGCAGGAGGTTAGGCAATGAGCAGTTCTTC. It encodes CASGLPEGSSRRLGNEQFF.

The V gene is TRBV7-2, the J gene TRBJ2-7, with TRBD2 identical over 9 bases. Germline V gene lookup returns CDR1 SGHTA and CDR2 FQGNSA. V was clipped by 1 base and J by 3 bases; unmatched bases: 7. This CDR3 region has 16 residues. CDR3 residues: CASSLDAGGPGYEQYF. CDR3 sequence (DNA): TGTGCCAGCAGCTTAGACGCGGGAGGGCCGGGCTACGAGCAGTACTTC. The complete variable domain, with remaining parts taken from reference TRBV7-2 and TRBJ2-7, reads GAGVSQSPSNKVTEKGKDVELRCDPISGHTALYWYRQSLGQGLEFLIYFQGNSAPDKSGLPSDRFSAERTGGSVSTLTIQRTQQEDSAVYLCASSLDAGGPGYEQYFGPGTRLTVT.

The rearrangement uses TRBV5-6 and TRBJ1-1, with D maybe TRBD1 (5 bases). This CDR3 has 15 residues. The germline V gene encodes CDR1 SGHDT and CDR2 YYEEEE. V was clipped by 1 base and J by 3 bases, with 13 bases between them. As DNA, the CDR3 is TGTGCCAGCAGCTTGTGGGGCAGGGAAGACACTGAAGCTTTCTTT. Amino acids: CASSLWGREDTEAFF.

This clone appeared a single time. The chain has TRBV7-9 and TRBJ2-1, with 13 bases aligning to TRBD2. J gave up 6 bases and V 5 bases, and 10 bases lay outside the gene matches. Looked up from germline, CDR1 is SEHNR and CDR2 is FQNEAQ (reference sequence). The CDR3 spans 17 residues. CDR3 sequence reads: CASSPGTSGKTFNEQFF. CDR3 nucleotides: TGTGCCAGCAGCCCCGGGACTAGCGGGAAGACTTTCAATGAGCAGTTCTTC.

This chain connects TRBV25-1 to TRBJ1-4, with D possibly being TRBD1 (5 bases). Germline lookup yields CDR1 MGHDK and CDR2 SYGVNS. The CDR3 consists of 14 residues. Trimming took off 3 bases at V and 3 bases at J, with 8 bases between the two ends. The CDR3 spells CASSDRQSNEKLFF. CDR3 nucleotides: TGTGCCAGCAGTGATCGACAGTCTAATGAAAAACTGTTTTTT.

The DNA of the CDR3 is TGCGCCAGCAGCTTGACGACAGGGGGCAATGAAGCTTTCTTT. Translated, it gives CASSLTTGGNEAFF. V usage is TRBV5-1 and J usage is TRBJ1-1, with 10 bases that match TRBD1. The germline V gene encodes CDR1 SGHRS and CDR2 YFSETQ. The CDR3 runs to 14 residues. The V gene end was trimmed by 1 base and the J gene end by 7 bases; junction bases not matched to a gene: 4. Full variable domain (missing parts from reference TRBV5-1 and TRBJ1-1): KAGVTQTPRYLIKTRGQQVTLSCSPISGHRSVSWYQQTPGQGLQFLFEYFSETQRNKGNFPGRFSGRQFSNSRSEMNVSTLELGDSALYLCASSLTTGGNEAFFGQGTRLTVV.

This clone was seen only a few times. The chain employs TRBV2 and TRBJ1-5; TRBD1 is a possible D gene (6 bases). V was shortened by 4 bases and J by 1 base, with 11 bases between the two germline ends. The CDR3 totals 15 residues. Germline values: CDR1 SNHLY, CDR2 FYNNEI. The CDR3 sequence is CASSGHRASNQPQHF. The DNA for the CDR3 is TGTGCCAGCAGTGGACACAGGGCGAGCAATCAGCCCCAGCATTTT. The full variable domain, rest sourced from reference TRBV2 and TRBJ1-5, is EPEVTQTPSHQVTQMGQEVILRCVPISNHLYFYWYRQILGQKVEFLVSFYNNEISEKSEIFDDQFSVERPDGSNFTLKIRSTKLEDSAMYFCASSGHRASNQPQHFGDGTRLSIL.

The rearrangement joins TRBV5-1 to TRBJ1-2, with TRBD1 matching over 7 bases. Losses at the gene ends were 4 bases for V and 2 bases for J; bases not matched to a gene: 8. There are 15 residues in the CDR3. Per germline, CDR1 SGHRS and CDR2 YFSETQ. The CDR3 nucleotides read TGCGCCAGCAGCACAGGACAGGAGGCGAACTATGGCTACACCTTC. Translated, it gives CASSTGQEANYGYTF.

V usage is TRBV2 and J usage is TRBJ1-1; D gene ambiguous. V shed 2 bases and J shed 9 bases, with 19 bases lying between them. Per germline, CDR1 SNHLY and CDR2 FYNNEI. The CDR3 covers 15 residues. CDR3 in DNA: TGTGCCAGCAGTGAATCCAGTGCGAGGCGTTCTCAAGCTTTCTTT. As protein: CASSESSARRSQAFF. Full variable domain (missing parts from reference TRBV2 and TRBJ1-1): EPEVTQTPSHQVTQMGQEVILRCVPISNHLYFYWYRQILGQKVEFLVSFYNNEISEKSEIFDDQFSVERPDGSNFTLKIRSTKLEDSAMYFCASSESSARRSQAFFGQGTRLTVV.

The chain links TRBV6-5 to TRBJ2-4, with 9 nucleotides matching TRBD2. From germline, CDR1 is MNHEY and CDR2 SVGAGI. Unmatched junction bases numbered 7, after V lost 5 bases and J lost 8 bases. The CDR3 runs 14 residues. DNA for the CDR3: TGTGCCAGCAGTCCCCGGCGGGAGGGGTACATTCAGTACTTC. Translated, it gives CASSPRREGYIQYF.

The J gene is TRBJ2-5, the V gene TRBV7-9; the D gene is possibly TRBD2 (6 bases). The J call may be wrong; the DNA end is better matched by TRBJ2-7. The length of the CDR3 is 14 residues. Per germline, CDR1 SEHNR and CDR2 FQNEAQ (reference sequence). CDR3 nucleotides: TGTGCCAGCAGCTTACAGACTAGCTCCTACGAGCAGTACTTC. Translation: CASSLQTSSYEQYF.

The J gene is TRBJ1-2, the V gene TRBV2, with 10 bases that match TRBD1. The CDR3 extends over 15 amino acids. Trimming took 3 bases from V and 3 from J; bases not matched to a gene: 4. Per the germline V gene, CDR1 is SNHLY and CDR2 is FYNNEI. This CDR3 is CASSDRQGADYGYTF. CDR3 in DNA: TGTGCCAGCAGTGACCGACAGGGGGCGGACTATGGCTACACCTTC. Based on the CDR3 plus reference TRBV2 and TRBJ1-2, the full variable domain is EPEVTQTPSHQVTQMGQEVILRCVPISNHLYFYWYRQILGQKVEFLVSFYNNEISEKSEIFDDQFSVERPDGSNFTLKIRSTKLEDSAMYFCASSDRQGADYGYTFGSGTRLTVV.

In this sample, this clone turned up once. V is TRBV6-5 and J is TRBJ2-5; D is unresolved. Trimming took 0 bases from V and 7 from J, leaving 9 bases between them. The CDR3 loop spans 13 amino acids. The germline V gene has CDR1 MNHEY and CDR2 SVGAGI. CDR3 DNA sequence: TGTGCCAGCAGTTACTCGAATTTGGGGACCCAGTACTTC. Amino acid sequence: CASSYSNLGTQYF.

The genes are TRBV6-1 and TRBJ2-5, with D maybe TRBD2 (5 bases). The J call could be wrong; TRBJ2-7 is a better fit for the DNA end. Germline V gives CDR1 MNHNS, CDR2 SASEGT. This CDR3 has 14 amino acids. This CDR3 is CASSEERENYEQYF. CDR3 in DNA: TGTGCCAGCAGTGAAGAGAGGGAGAACTACGAGCAGTACTTC.

The V gene is TRBV19, the J gene TRBJ1-1, with D maybe TRBD1 (5 bases). This CDR3 is 14 amino acids long. V was clipped by 3 bases and J by 5 bases, with 13 bases between them. CDR1 LNHDA and CDR2 SQIVND come from the germline V gene (reference sequence). The CDR3 DNA reads as TGTGCCAGTAGTATCACGGGGGAAGATACTGAAGCTTTCTTT. Translating it yields CASSITGEDTEAFF.

The chain uses TRBV11-2 and TRBJ1-1; the match to TRBD1 covers 8 bases. Trimming at V came to 5 bases and at J to 4 bases, leaving 15 bases not matched to a gene. This CDR3 region has 17 residues. In germline, CDR1 is SGHAT, CDR2 FQNNGV. CDR3 DNA sequence: TGTGCCAGCAGCGGGGGGAGGACAGGGCGGATGGTCACTGAAGCTTTCTTT. Translated: CASSGGRTGRMVTEAFF.

The J gene is TRBJ2-7, the V gene TRBV2; TRBD2 matches at 10 bases. Germline trimming cut 2 bases from V and 6 bases from J; bases unmatched to any gene: 13. CDR1 is SNHLY and CDR2 is FYNNEI in the germline V gene. The CDR3 is 17 amino acids. The CDR3 loop is CASSERGSGRASGEQYF. The CDR3 DNA is TGTGCCAGCAGTGAAAGGGGCAGCGGGAGGGCCTCTGGCGAGCAGTACTTC.

This chain joins TRBV27 and TRBJ2-7, with 7 positions matching TRBD1. Germline V gene lookup returns CDR1 MNHEY and CDR2 SMNVEV (reference sequence). The CDR3 is 11 amino acids. The trim removed 6 bases at V and 7 bases at J, leaving 3 bases unmatched. The CDR3 DNA sequence: TGTGCCAGCAGCTACAGGGGAGAGCAGTACTTC. Its protein is CASSYRGEQYF.

This clone has just one count. Other DNA sequences in this sample translate to the same CDR3. This sequence joins TRBV7-2 and TRBJ2-1; no clear D gene. The germline V gene has CDR1 SGHTA and CDR2 FQGNSA. Trimming stripped 3 bases from V and 0 bases from J, with 9 bases between. CDR3 size: 15 residues. The CDR3 DNA reads as TGTGCCAGCAGCTTGGACGTTAGCTCCTACAATGAGCAGTTCTTC. Translating gives CASSLDVSSYNEQFF. Complete variable domain (other parts from reference TRBV7-2 and TRBJ2-1): GAGVSQSPSNKVTEKGKDVELRCDPISGHTALYWYRQSLGQGLEFLIYFQGNSAPDKSGLPSDRFSAERTGGSVSTLTIQRTQQEDSAVYLCASSLDVSSYNEQFFGPGTRLTVL.

The chain joins TRBV6-5 to TRBJ1-3; D unclear. The V end was cut by 5 bases, the J end by 0 bases, with 2 bases between. Germline CDR1 reads MNHEY; CDR2 reads SVGAGI. CDR3 length equals 12 residues. Written as DNA, the CDR3 is TGTGCCAGCAGTCCCTCTGGAAACACCATATATTTT. This translates into CASSPSGNTIYF.

This chain uses TRBV19 with TRBJ2-7, with D possibly matching TRBD2 (5 bases). The CDR3 is 14 amino acids. With 4 bases removed from V and 2 bases from J, the gap between germline ends came to 12 bases. CDR1 and CDR2 from the germline V gene are LNHDA and SQIVND (reference sequence). In nucleotides, the CDR3 is TGTGCCAGTAGTAGCCAGACTACAACCTACGAGCAGTACTTC. Translated: CASSSQTTTYEQYF.